The 14 T cell receptor beta chains presented below share a single source sample, sequenced in a study of cytomegalovirus exposure and HLA in healthy donors. PCR amplification relied on 60 Vbeta primers (plus 13 Jbeta primers). Method: immunoSEQ multiplex PCR; TCRdb's copy keeps in-frame clones and lacks some. The sample holds hundreds of thousands of clones; over 80% are singletons and the top ten take 0.71%. What was sequenced was PBMCs. These TCRs come from a boy younger than 10 in good health and CMV-seronegative.

The chain links TRBV7-8 to TRBJ2-1; 10 nucleotides align to TRBD2. The V gene end was trimmed by 4 bases and the J gene end by 9 bases; junction bases not matched to a gene: 15. The germline gives CDR1 SGHVS, CDR2 FQNEAQ. CDR3 length: 17 amino acids. The chain's CDR3 is CASSWDGSGGPLGEQFF. The CDR3 coding sequence is TGTGCCAGCAGCTGGGACGGTAGCGGGGGGCCCTTAGGTGAGCAGTTCTTC.

As concerns this clone: Distinct nucleotide sequences in the sample also encode this CDR3. The chain recombines TRBV15 with TRBJ2-7, with D possibly matching TRBD2 (6 bases). Germline lookup yields CDR1 LNHNV and CDR2 YYDKDF (reference sequence). Trimming pared 4 bases from V and 7 bases from J, leaving 11 bases between. There are 12 residues in the CDR3. Written as DNA, the CDR3 is TGTGCCACCAGCACCCTGGAGGGGGAGCAGTACTTC. It encodes CATSTLEGEQYF.

This sequence joins TRBV2 and TRBJ1-4; 9 nucleotides align to TRBD1. The germline V gene encodes CDR1 SNHLY and CDR2 FYNNEI. The CDR3 contains 14 residues. J lost 6 bases, V lost 6 bases, and 5 bases had no gene match. This CDR3 reads CASSKDRGYEKLFF. DNA for the CDR3: TGTGCCAGCAGCAAGGACAGGGGCTATGAAAAACTGTTTTTT.

J is TRBJ2-7 and V is TRBV7-2, with 14 bases lining up with TRBD2. CDR1 and CDR2 from the germline V gene are SGHTA and FQGNSA. V lost 5 bases, J lost 1 base, and 4 bases stayed unmatched. This CDR3 contains 16 residues. The DNA for the CDR3 is TGTGCCAGCAGCGGGCGACTAGCGGGAGGGTCCTACGAGCAGTACTTC. As protein: CASSGRLAGGSYEQYF. The full variable domain, rest sourced from reference TRBV7-2 and TRBJ2-7, is GAGVSQSPSNKVTEKGKDVELRCDPISGHTALYWYRQSLGQGLEFLIYFQGNSAPDKSGLPSDRFSAERTGGSVSTLTIQRTQQEDSAVYLCASSGRLAGGSYEQYFGPGTRLTVT.

The chain joins TRBV28 to TRBJ1-1; tentatively, D is TRBD1 (6 bases). Trimming shortened V by 5 bases and J by 7 bases, and 11 bases separated the two germline ends. The CDR3 extends over 12 amino acids. The germline V gene encodes CDR1 MDHEN and CDR2 SYDVKM. CDR3 sequence reads: CASSQGPREAFF. The DNA of the CDR3 is TGTGCCAGCAGTCAGGGGCCCCGTGAAGCTTTCTTT.

V and J are TRBV19 and TRBJ2-7; a weak D match, TRBD1 (5 bases). Germline V lookup: CDR1 LNHDA, CDR2 SQIVND (reference sequence). V was clipped by 5 bases and J by 5 bases, with 13 bases between them. The CDR3 spans 13 residues. The CDR3 loop reads CASSRVWGNEQYF. The CDR3 nucleotides are TGTGCCAGTAGTCGGGTTTGGGGCAACGAGCAGTACTTC.

This clone was seen a single time. The rearrangement uses TRBV18 and TRBJ2-7; a weak D match, TRBD2 (5 bases). Trimming took 2 bases from V and 7 from J, leaving 9 bases between them. CDR1 and CDR2 from the germline V gene are KGHSH and LQKENI. The CDR3 contains 12 residues. The CDR3 protein is CASSPGGPEQYF. The CDR3, as DNA: TGTGCCAGCTCACCAGGAGGCCCGGAGCAGTACTTC.

The CDR3 reads CAWRDRGNSPLHF. The CDR3 DNA is TGTGCCTGGAGAGACAGGGGTAATTCACCCCTCCACTTT. The rearrangement joins TRBV30 to TRBJ1-6; 8 bases are a match to TRBD1. The CDR3 is 13 amino acids. V dropped 3 bases and J dropped 6; count of bases not matched to a gene: 1. The germline gives CDR1 GTSNPN, CDR2 SVGIG (reference sequence).

The chain links TRBV6-5 to TRBJ2-5; 8 positions agree with TRBD2. Germline V gene lookup returns CDR1 MNHEY and CDR2 SVGAGI. The V and J ends lost 6 bases and 5 bases, in that order; junction bases with no gene match: 11. The CDR3 runs 15 residues. This chain's CDR3 is CASRTGTSIGETQYF. The CDR3 bases are TGTGCCAGCAGAACAGGGACTAGTATCGGGGAGACCCAGTACTTC.

This clone has just a few counts. The V and J genes are TRBV5-1 and TRBJ1-1; D remains unclear. This CDR3 has 14 amino acids. Looked up from germline, CDR1 is SGHRS and CDR2 is YFSETQ. V gave up 0 bases and J gave up 1 base, with 7 bases separating them. The CDR3 DNA is TGCGCCAGCAGCTTGGTGAGCCGGAACACTGAAGCTTTCTTT. Translation: CASSLVSRNTEAFF.

The J gene is TRBJ2-7, the V gene TRBV7-2, with 7 nucleotides matching TRBD1. There are 14 residues in the CDR3. V trimming: 3 bases; J trimming: 3 bases; junction bases outside the gene matches: 5. CDR1 is SGHTA, CDR2 FQGNSA, per germline. CDR3 nucleotides: TGTGCCAGCAGCTTCAGGACAGGCGTCTACGAGCAGTACTTC. It codes for CASSFRTGVYEQYF.

This rearrangement joins TRBV29-1 to TRBJ1-3, with 7 bases that match TRBD1. CDR3 length: 13 residues. V was clipped by 8 bases and J by 4 bases; unmatched bases: 8. The V gene's germline CDR1 is SQVTM and CDR2 ANQGSEA. CDR3 loop: CSFQGESGNTIYF. The CDR3 nucleotides are TGCAGCTTCCAGGGGGAATCCGGAAACACCATATATTTT.

The chain links TRBV5-1 to TRBJ2-1; 7 bases agree with TRBD2. Germline V lookup: CDR1 SGHRS, CDR2 YFSETQ. V was pared by 3 bases and J by 2 bases, with 17 bases of the junction left unmatched. The CDR3 runs 19 residues. CDR3 DNA: TGCGCCAGCAGCTCACCGCGGATGACTAGCACGCTTACCTACAATGAGCAGTTCTTC. Translating it yields CASSSPRMTSTLTYNEQFF. Using reference TRBV5-1 and TRBJ2-1 for the parts outside the CDR3, the full variable domain is KAGVTQTPRYLIKTRGQQVTLSCSPISGHRSVSWYQQTPGQGLQFLFEYFSETQRNKGNFPGRFSGRQFSNSRSEMNVSTLELGDSALYLCASSSPRMTSTLTYNEQFFGPGTRLTVL.

The chain links TRBV18 to TRBJ2-1; no firm D call. In germline, CDR1 is KGHSH, CDR2 LQKENI. The CDR3 consists of 12 residues. V was clipped by 3 bases and J by 8 bases, with 8 bases between them. The DNA of the CDR3 is TGTGCCAGCTCACCGGAGACCGATGAGCAGTTCTTC. It specifies CASSPETDEQFF.